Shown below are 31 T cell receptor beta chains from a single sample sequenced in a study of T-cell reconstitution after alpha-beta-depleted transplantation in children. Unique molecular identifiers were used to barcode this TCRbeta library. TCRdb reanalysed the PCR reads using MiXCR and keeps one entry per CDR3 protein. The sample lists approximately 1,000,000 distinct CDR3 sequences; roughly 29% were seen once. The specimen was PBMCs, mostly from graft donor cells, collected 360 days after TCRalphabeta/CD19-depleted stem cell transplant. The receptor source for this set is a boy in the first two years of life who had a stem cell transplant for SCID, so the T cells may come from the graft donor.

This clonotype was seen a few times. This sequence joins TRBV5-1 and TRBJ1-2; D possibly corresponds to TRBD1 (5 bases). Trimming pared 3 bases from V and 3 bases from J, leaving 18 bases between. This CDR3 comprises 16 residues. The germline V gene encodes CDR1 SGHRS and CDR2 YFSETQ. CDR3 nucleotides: TGCGCCAGCAGCTCCGGGGATCCCCGGGGACACTATGGCTACACCTTC. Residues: CASSSGDPRGHYGYTF.

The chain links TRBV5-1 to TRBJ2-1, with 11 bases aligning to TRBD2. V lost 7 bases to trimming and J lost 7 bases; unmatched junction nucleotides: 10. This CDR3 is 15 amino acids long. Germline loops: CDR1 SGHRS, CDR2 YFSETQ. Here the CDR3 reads CASGRGLAGPNEQFF. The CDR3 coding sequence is TGCGCCAGCGGCAGAGGACTAGCGGGCCCGAATGAGCAGTTCTTC.

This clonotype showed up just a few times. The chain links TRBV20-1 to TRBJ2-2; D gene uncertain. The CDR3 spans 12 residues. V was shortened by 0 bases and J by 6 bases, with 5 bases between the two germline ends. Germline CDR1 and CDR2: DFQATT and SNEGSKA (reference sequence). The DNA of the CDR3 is TGCAGTGCTAGAGAACCCCCCGGGGAGCTGTTTTTT. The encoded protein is CSAREPPGELFF.

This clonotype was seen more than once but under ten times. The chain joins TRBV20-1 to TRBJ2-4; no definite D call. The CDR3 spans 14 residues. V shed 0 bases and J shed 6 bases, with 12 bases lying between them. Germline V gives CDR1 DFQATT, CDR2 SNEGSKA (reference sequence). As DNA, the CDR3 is TGCAGTGCTAGAGATTCTTGGACGGGAAACATTCAGTACTTC. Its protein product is CSARDSWTGNIQYF.

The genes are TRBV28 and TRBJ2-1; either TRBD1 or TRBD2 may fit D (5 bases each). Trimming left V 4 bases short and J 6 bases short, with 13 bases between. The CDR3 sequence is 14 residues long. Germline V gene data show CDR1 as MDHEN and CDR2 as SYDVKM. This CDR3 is CASSYRGPGNEQFF. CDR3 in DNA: TGTGCCAGCAGTTATCGGGGCCCGGGCAATGAGCAGTTCTTC. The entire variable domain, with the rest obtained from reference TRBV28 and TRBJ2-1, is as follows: DVKVTQSSRYLVKRTGEKVFLECVQDMDHENMFWYRQDPGLGLRLIYFSYDVKMKEKGDIPEGYSVSREKKERFSLILESASTNQTSMYLCASSYRGPGNEQFFGPGTRLTVL.

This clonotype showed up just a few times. CDR3 nucleotide sequence: TGTGCCAGCAGCTGGGGCACCCTAGCTACCGGGGAGCTGTTTTTT. Its translation: CASSWGTLATGELFF. The chain employs TRBV7-8 and TRBJ2-2; D tentatively reads TRBD1 or TRBD2 (5 bases each). V gave up 4 bases and J gave up 5 bases, with 14 bases separating them. Germline V gene data show CDR1 as SGHVS and CDR2 as FQNEAQ. CDR3 length: 15 amino acids.

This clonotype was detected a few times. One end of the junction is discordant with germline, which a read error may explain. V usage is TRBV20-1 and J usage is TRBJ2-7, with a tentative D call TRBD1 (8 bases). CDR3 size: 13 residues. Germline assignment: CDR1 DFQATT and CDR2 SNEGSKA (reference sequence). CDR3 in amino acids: CSAINLGGTGKHF. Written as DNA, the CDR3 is TGCAGTGCTATAAACCTGGGGGGGACAGGAAAACACTTC.

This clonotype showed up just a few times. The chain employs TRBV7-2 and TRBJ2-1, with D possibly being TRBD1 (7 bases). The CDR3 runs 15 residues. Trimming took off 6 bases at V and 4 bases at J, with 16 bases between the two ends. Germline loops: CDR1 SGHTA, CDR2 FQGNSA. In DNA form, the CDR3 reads TGTGCCAGCAGTCAACGTGCAGGGGGGTACAATGAGCAGTTCTTC. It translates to CASSQRAGGYNEQFF.

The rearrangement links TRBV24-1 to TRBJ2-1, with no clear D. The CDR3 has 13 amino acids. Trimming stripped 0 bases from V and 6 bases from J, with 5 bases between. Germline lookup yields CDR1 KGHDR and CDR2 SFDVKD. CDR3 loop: CATSDLHRNEQFF. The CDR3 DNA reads TGTGCCACCAGTGATTTGCACCGCAATGAGCAGTTCTTC.

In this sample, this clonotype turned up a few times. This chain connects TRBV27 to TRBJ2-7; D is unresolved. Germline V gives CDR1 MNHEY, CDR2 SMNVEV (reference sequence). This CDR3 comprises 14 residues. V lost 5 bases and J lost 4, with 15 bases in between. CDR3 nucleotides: TGTGCCAGCAGTCCCCCGGGCATTCGGTACGAGCAGTACTTC. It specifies CASSPPGIRYEQYF.

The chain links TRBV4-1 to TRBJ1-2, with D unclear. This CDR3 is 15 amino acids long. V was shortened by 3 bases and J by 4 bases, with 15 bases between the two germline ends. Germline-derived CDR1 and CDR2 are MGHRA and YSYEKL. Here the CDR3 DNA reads TGCGCCAGCAGCCAGACCGGCGCCCAGCCCTATGGCTACACCTTC. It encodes CASSQTGAQPYGYTF.

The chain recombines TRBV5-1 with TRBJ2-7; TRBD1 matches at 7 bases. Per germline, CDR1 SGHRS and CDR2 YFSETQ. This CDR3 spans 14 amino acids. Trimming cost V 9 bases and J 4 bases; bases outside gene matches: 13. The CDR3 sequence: CATLDRTKVYEQYF. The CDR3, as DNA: TGCGCCACCCTGGACAGGACGAAGGTTTACGAGCAGTACTTC.

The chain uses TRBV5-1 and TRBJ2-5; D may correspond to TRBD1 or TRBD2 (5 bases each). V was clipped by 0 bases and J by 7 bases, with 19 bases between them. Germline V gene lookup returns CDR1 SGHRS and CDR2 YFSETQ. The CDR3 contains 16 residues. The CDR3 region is CASSLAGTLTLVTQYF. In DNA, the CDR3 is TGCGCCAGCAGCTTGGCCGGGACCCTCACTCTCGTGACCCAGTACTTC.

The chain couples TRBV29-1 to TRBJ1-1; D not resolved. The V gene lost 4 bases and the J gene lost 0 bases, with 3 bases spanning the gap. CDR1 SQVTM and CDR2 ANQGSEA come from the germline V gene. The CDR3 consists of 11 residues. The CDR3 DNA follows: TGCAGCGTTGTCGTGAACACTGAAGCTTTCTTT. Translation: CSVVVNTEAFF.

CDR3 region: CASSLPSGGPQFF. The CDR3 nucleotides read TGTGCCAGCAGTCTCCCGAGCGGGGGGCCCCAGTTCTTC. The gene calls are TRBV2 and TRBJ2-1, with 9 bases lining up with TRBD2. J gave up 13 bases and V 5 bases, and 9 bases lay outside the gene matches. The CDR3 consists of 13 residues. Germline lookup yields CDR1 SNHLY and CDR2 FYNNEI.

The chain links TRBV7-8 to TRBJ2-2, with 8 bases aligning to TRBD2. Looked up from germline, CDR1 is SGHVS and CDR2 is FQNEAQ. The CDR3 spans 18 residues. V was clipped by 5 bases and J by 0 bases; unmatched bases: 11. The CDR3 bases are TGTGCCAGCAGCCCAGGAGGAGGCGGGGGGTCGAACACCGGGGAGCTGTTTTTT. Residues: CASSPGGGGGSNTGELFF.

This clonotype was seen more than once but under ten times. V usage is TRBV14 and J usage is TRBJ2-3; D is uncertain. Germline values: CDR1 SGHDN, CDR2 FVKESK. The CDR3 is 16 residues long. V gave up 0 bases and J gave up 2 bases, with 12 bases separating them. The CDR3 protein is CASSQDVGTLTDTQYF. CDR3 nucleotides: TGTGCCAGCAGCCAAGATGTAGGAACCCTCACAGATACGCAGTATTTT.

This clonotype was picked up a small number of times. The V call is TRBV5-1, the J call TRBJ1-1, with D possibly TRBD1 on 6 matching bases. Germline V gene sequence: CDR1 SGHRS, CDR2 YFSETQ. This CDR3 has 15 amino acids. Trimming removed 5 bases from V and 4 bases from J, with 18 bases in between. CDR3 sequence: CASRRSKDSGTEAFF. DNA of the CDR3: TGCGCCAGCAGACGCAGCAAGGACAGTGGCACTGAAGCTTTCTTT.

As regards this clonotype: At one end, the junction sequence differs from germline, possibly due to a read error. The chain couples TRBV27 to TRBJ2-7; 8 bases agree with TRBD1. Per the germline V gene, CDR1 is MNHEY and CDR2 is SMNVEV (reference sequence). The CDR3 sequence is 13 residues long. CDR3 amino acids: CASSPYRGYEQNF. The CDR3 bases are TGTGCCAGCAGTCCCTACAGGGGGTACGAGCAGAACTTC.

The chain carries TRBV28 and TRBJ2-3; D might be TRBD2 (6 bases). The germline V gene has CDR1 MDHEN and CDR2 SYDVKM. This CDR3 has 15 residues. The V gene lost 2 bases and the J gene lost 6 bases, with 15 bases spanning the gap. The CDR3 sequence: CASSLAGKEGDTQYF. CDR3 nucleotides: TGTGCCAGCAGTTTAGCGGGGAAGGAGGGGGATACGCAGTATTTT. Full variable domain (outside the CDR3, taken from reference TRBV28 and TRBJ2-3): DVKVTQSSRYLVKRTGEKVFLECVQDMDHENMFWYRQDPGLGLRLIYFSYDVKMKEKGDIPEGYSVSREKKERFSLILESASTNQTSMYLCASSLAGKEGDTQYFGPGTRLTVL.

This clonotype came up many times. The CDR3 is CASSPKGWRGQTYEQYF. In DNA form, the CDR3 reads TGTGCCAGCAGTCCGAAGGGGTGGAGGGGCCAGACCTACGAGCAGTACTTC. The rearrangement links TRBV12-3 or TRBV12-4 to TRBJ2-7; perhaps TRBD2 as D (6 bases). V was clipped by 5 bases and J by 2 bases, with 22 bases between them. CDR3 size: 17 residues.

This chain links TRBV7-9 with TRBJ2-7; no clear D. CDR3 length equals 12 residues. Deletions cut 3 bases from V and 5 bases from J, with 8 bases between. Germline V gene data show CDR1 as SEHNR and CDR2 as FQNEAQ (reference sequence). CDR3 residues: CASSFSLHEQYF. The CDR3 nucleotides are TGTGCCAGCAGCTTTTCGCTTCACGAGCAGTACTTC.

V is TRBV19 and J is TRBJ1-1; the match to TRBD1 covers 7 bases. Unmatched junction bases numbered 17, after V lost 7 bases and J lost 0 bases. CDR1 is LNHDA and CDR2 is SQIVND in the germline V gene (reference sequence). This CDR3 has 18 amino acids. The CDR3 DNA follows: TGTGCCAGTACCCTGGGGAGACAGGGAACGACCATGAACACTGAAGCTTTCTTT. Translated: CASTLGRQGTTMNTEAFF.

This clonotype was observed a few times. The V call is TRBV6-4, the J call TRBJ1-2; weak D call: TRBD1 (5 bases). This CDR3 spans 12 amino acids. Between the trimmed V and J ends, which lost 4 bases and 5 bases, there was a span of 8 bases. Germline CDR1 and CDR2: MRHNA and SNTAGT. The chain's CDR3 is CASSVGEYGYTF. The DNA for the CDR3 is TGTGCCAGCAGTGTGGGGGAATATGGCTACACCTTC.

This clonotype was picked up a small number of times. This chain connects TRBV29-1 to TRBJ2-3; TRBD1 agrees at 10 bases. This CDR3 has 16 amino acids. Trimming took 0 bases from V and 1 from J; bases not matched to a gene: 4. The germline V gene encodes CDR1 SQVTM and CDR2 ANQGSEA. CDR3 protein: CSVEDPGTGGTDTQYF. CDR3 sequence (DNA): TGCAGCGTTGAAGACCCCGGGACAGGGGGCACAGATACGCAGTATTTT.

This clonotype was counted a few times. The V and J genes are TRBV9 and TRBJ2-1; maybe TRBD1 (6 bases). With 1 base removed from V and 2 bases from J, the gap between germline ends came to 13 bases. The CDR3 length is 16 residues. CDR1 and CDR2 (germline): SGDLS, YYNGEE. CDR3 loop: CASSVSRTDPYNEQFF. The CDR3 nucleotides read TGTGCCAGCAGCGTAAGCAGGACAGATCCCTACAATGAGCAGTTCTTC.

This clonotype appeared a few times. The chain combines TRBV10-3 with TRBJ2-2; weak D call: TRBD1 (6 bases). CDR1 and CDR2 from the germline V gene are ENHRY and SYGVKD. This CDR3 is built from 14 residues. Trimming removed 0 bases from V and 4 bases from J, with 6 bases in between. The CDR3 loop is CAISESGATGELFF. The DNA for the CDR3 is TGTGCCATCAGTGAGTCGGGGGCCACCGGGGAGCTGTTTTTT.

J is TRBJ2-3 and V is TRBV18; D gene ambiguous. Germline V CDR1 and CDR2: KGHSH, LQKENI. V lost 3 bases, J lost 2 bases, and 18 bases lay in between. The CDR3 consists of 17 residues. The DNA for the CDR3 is TGTGCCAGCTCACCCGGAGAAGAGGAGTGGGACACAGATACGCAGTATTTT. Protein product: CASSPGEEEWDTDTQYF.

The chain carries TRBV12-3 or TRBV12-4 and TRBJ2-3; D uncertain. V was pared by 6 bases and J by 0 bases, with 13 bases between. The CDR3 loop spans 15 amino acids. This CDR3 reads CASRLGGSSTDTQYF. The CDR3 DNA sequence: TGTGCCAGCAGACTGGGTGGTAGTAGCACAGATACGCAGTATTTT.

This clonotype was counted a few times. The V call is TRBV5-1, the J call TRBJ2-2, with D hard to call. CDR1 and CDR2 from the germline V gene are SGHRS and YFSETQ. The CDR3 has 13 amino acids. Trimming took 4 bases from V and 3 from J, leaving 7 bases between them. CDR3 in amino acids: CASSHQHTGELFF. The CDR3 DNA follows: TGCGCCAGCAGCCACCAACACACCGGGGAGCTGTTTTTT.

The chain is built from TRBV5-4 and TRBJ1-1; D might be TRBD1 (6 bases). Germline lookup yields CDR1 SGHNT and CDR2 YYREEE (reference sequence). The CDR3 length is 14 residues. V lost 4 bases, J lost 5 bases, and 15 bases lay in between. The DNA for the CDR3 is TGTGCCAGCAGCCCCCCGGGGGCTATGACTGAAGCTTTCTTT. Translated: CASSPPGAMTEAFF.